This record concerns one T cell receptor (beta chain) sequence. Ages ranged from about 18 to 89 years, with residence in more than 20 US areas. This specimen belongs to a study of blood T cell repertoires in COVID-19. Overall study: The United States, Italy and Spain provided the acute and convalescent COVID-19 samples.

Libraries were prepared by immunoSEQ multiplex PCR; TCRdb keeps only in-frame clonotypes and omits some of them. The table records 400,000 or so clones, approximately 85% of them present only once. The CDR3 consists of 15 residues. Looked up from germline, CDR1 is WNHNN and CDR2 is SYGVQD (reference sequence). Losses at the gene ends were 6 bases for V and 2 bases for J; bases not matched to a gene: 6. This sequence was found in a woman in her 40s with acute COVID-19. The specimen was PBMCs or T cells enriched from blood (not recorded which). The chain links TRBV10-1 to TRBJ1-3; 8 positions match TRBD1. Written as DNA, the CDR3 is TGCGCCAGCAGCCTCCAGGGGGCCACTGGAAACACCATATATTTT. As protein: CASSLQGATGNTIYF.